This TCR beta chain was recovered during a study of blood T cell repertoires in COVID-19. This clone was picked up a small number of times. There are 13 residues in the CDR3. V lost 4 bases to trimming and J lost 3 bases, with 9 bases between them. The germline CDR1 and CDR2 sequences are LGHDT and YNNKEL (reference sequence). Clones were read by immunoSEQ multiplex PCR, and TCRdb kept only the in-frame ones, dropping some. The repertoire includes approximately 220,000 clones, roughly 84% of them detected once, and 5.1% sits in the top ten. Input material: peripheral blood. This clonotype was obtained from a woman aged 60-75 years who had recovered from COVID-19. V usage is TRBV3-1 (or the pseudogene TRBV3-2) and J usage is TRBJ1-1; D remains unclear. The CDR3 protein is CASSLAGDTEAFF. DNA for the CDR3: TGTGCCAGCAGCCTCGCGGGCGACACTGAAGCTTTCTTT.